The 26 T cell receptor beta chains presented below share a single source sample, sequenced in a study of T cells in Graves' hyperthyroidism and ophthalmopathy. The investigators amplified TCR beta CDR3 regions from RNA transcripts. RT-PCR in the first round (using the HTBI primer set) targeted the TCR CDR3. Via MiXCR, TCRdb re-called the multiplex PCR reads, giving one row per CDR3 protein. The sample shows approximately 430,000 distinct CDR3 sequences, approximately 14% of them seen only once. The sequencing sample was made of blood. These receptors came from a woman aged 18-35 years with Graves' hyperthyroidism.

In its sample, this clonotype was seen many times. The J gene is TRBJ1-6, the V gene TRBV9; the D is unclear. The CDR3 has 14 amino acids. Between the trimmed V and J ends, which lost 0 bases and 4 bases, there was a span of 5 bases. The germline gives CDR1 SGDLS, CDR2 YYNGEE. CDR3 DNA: TGTGCCAGCAGCGTAGGTCAATATAATTCACCCCTCCACTTT. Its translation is CASSVGQYNSPLHF.

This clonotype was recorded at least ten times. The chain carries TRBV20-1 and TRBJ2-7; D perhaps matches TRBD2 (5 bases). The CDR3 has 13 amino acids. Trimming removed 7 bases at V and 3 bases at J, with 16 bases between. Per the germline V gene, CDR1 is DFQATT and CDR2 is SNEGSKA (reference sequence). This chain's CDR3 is CSGSPGGFYEQYF. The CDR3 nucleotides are TGCAGTGGATCGCCCGGAGGATTCTACGAGCAGTACTTC.

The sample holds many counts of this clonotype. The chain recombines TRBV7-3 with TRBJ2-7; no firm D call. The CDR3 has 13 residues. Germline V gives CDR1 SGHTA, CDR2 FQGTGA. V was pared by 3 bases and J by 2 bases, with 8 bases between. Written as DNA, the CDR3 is TGTGCCAGCAGCTTTGGGGATCCCTACGAGCAGTACTTC. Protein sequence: CASSFGDPYEQYF.

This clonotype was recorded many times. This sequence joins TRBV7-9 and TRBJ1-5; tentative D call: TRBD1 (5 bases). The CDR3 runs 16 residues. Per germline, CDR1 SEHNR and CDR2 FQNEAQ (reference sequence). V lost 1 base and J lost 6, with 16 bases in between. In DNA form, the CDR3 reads TGTGCCAGCAGCTTAGGAGGCGGGGGTGCCGTTCAGCCCCAGCATTTT. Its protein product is CASSLGGGGAVQPQHF.

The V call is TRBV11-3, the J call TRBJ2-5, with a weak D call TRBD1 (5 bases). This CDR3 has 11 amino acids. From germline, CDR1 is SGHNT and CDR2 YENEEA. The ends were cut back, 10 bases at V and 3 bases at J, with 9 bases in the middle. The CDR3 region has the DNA TGTGCCACCTTGACAGAAGAGACCCAGTACTTC. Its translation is CATLTEETQYF. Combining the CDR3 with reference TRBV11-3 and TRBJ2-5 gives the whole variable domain EAGVVQSPRYKIIEKKQPVAFWCNPISGHNTLYWYLQNLGQGPELLIRYENEEAVDDSQLPKDRFSAERLKGVDSTLKIQPAELGDSAVYLCATLTEETQYFGPGTRLLVL.

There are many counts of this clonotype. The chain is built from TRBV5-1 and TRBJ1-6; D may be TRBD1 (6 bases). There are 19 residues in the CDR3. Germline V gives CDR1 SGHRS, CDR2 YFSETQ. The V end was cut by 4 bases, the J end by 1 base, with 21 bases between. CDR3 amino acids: CASSEHTRGTGSYNSPLHF. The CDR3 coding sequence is TGCGCCAGCAGCGAGCACACAAGGGGGACGGGGTCCTATAATTCACCCCTCCACTTT.

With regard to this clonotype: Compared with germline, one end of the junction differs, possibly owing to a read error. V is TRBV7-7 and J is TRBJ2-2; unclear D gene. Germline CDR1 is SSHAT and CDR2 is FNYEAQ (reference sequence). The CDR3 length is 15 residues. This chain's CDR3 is CASSLETENTGELFF. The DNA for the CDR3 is TGTGCTAGCAGCTTAGAAACCGAGAACACCGGGGAGCTGTTTTTT.

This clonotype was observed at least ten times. CDR3 coding DNA: TGTGCCAGCAGCGTGGGGTCGAGCTCCTACAATGAGCAGTTCTTC. It specifies CASSVGSSSYNEQFF. This chain links TRBV9 with TRBJ2-1; D is uncertain. CDR3 size: 15 residues. CDR1 and CDR2 from the germline V gene are SGDLS and YYNGEE. The germline V and J ends were trimmed by 2 bases and 0 bases, with 9 bases remaining between them.

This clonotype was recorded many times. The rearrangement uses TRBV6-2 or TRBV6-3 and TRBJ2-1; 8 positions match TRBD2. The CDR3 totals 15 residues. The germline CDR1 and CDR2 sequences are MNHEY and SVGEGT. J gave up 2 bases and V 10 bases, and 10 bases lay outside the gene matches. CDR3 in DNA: TGTGCCACCAGCCGCTTAGCGGGGCCCTACAATGAGCAGTTCTTC. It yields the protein CATSRLAGPYNEQFF.

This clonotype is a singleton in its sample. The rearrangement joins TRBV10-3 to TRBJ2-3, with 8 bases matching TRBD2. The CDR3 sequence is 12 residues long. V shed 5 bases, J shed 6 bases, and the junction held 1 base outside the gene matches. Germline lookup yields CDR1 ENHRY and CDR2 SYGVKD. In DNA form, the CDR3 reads TGTGCCATCAGTTCTAGCGGGGATACGCAGTATTTT. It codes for CAISSSGDTQYF.

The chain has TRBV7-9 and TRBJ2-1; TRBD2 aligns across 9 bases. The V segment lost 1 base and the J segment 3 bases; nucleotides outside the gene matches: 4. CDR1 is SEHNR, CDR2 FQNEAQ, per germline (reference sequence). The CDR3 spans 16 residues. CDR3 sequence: CASSLGASGIYNEQFF. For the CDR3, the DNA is TGTGCCAGCAGCTTAGGGGCTAGCGGGATCTACAATGAGCAGTTCTTC.

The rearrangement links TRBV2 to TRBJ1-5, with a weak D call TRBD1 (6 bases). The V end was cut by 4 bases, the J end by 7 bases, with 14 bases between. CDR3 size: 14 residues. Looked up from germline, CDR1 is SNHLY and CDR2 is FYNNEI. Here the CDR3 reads CASSGGQGDQPQHF. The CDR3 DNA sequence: TGTGCCAGCAGTGGGGGGCAGGGCGACCAGCCCCAGCATTTT.

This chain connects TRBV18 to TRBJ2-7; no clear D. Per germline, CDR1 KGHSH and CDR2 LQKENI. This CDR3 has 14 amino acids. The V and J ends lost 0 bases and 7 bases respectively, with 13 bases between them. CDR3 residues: CASSPPVVVREQYF. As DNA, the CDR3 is TGTGCCAGCTCACCACCGGTAGTAGTTCGTGAGCAGTACTTC.

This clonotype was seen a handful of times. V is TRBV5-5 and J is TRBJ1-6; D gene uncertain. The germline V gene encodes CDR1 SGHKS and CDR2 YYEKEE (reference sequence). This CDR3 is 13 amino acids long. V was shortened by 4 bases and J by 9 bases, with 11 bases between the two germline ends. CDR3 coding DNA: TGTGCCAGCAGCCCGTCCGAACTTTCACCCCTCCACTTT. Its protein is CASSPSELSPLHF.

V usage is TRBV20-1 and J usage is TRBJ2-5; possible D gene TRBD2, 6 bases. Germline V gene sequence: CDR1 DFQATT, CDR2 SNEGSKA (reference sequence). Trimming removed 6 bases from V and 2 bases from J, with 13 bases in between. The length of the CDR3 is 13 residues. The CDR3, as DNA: TGCAGTGCCTCCTTGACTAGTCAAGAGACCCAGTACTTC. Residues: CSASLTSQETQYF.

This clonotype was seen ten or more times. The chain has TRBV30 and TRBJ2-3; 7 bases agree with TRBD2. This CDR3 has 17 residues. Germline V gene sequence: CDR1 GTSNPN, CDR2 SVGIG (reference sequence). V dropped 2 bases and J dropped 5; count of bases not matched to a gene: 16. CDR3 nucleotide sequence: TGTGCCTGGAGTCCCTTGGGGGGGGGAGGGAAGAGAGATACGCAGTATTTT. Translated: CAWSPLGGGGKRDTQYF.

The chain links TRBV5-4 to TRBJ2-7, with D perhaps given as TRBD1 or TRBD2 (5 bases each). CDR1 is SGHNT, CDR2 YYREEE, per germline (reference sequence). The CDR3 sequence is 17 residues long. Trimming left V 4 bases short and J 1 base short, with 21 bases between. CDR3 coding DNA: TGTGCCAGCAGCGACCGGGACGGCTATTTTAATTCCTACGAGCAGTACTTC. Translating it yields CASSDRDGYFNSYEQYF.

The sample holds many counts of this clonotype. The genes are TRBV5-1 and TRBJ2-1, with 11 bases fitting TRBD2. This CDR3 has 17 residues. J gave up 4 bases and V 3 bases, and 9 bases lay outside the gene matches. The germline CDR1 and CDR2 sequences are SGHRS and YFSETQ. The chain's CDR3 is CASSSSLAGGPYNEQFF. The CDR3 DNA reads TGCGCCAGCAGCTCTTCCTTAGCGGGGGGGCCATACAATGAGCAGTTCTTC. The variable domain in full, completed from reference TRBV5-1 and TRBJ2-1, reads KAGVTQTPRYLIKTRGQQVTLSCSPISGHRSVSWYQQTPGQGLQFLFEYFSETQRNKGNFPGRFSGRQFSNSRSEMNVSTLELGDSALYLCASSSSLAGGPYNEQFFGPGTRLTVL.

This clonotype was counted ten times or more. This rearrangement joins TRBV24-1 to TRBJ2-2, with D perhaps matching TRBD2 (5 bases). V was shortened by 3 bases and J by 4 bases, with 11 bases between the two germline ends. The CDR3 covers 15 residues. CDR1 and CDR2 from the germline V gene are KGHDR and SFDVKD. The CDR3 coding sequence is TGTGCCACCAGTGATCCGAGGGTTTCCACCGGGGAGCTGTTTTTT. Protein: CATSDPRVSTGELFF.

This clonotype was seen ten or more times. The CDR3 DNA reads as TGCGCCAGCAGCTTGTTTGTCGGCGAGCCCCAGCATTTT. This gives the protein CASSLFVGEPQHF. The V gene is TRBV5-1, the J gene TRBJ1-5, with D hard to call. The CDR3 totals 13 residues. V was cut by 1 base and J by 8 bases, with 10 bases left in between. CDR1 is SGHRS and CDR2 is YFSETQ in the germline V gene. Using reference TRBV5-1 and TRBJ1-5 for the parts outside the CDR3, the full variable domain is KAGVTQTPRYLIKTRGQQVTLSCSPISGHRSVSWYQQTPGQGLQFLFEYFSETQRNKGNFPGRFSGRQFSNSRSEMNVSTLELGDSALYLCASSLFVGEPQHFGDGTRLSIL.

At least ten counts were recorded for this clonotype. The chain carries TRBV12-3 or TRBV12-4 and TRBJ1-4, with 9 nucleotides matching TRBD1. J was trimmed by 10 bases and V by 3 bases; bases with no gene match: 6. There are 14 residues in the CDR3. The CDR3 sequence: CASSFGQGKGKLFF. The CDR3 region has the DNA TGTGCCAGCAGTTTCGGACAGGGGAAAGGAAAACTGTTTTTT.

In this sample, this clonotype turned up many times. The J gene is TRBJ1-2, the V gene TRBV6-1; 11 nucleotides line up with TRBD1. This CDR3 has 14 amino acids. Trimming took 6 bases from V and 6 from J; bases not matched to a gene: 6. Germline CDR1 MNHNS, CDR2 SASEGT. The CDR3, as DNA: TGTGCCAGCAGGACGGACAGGGGGCATGATGGCTACACCTTC. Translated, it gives CASRTDRGHDGYTF.

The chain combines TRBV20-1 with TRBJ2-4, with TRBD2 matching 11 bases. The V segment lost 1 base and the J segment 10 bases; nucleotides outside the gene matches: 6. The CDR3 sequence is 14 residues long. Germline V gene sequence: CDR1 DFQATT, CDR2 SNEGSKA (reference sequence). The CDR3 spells CSARASTSGNIQYF. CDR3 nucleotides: TGCAGTGCTAGAGCGTCGACTAGCGGGAATATTCAGTACTTC.

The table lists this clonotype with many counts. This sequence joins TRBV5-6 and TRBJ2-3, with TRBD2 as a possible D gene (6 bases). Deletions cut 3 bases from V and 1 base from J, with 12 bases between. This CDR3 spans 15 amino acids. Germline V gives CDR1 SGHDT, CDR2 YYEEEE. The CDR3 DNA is TGTGCCAGCAGCTGGCCCCGACTAGGCACAGATACGCAGTATTTT. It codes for CASSWPRLGTDTQYF.

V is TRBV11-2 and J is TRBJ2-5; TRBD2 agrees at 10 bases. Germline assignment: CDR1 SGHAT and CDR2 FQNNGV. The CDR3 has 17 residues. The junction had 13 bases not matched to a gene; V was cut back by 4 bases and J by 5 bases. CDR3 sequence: CASSSGLAGVQGETQYF. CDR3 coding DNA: TGTGCCAGCAGCTCGGGGCTAGCGGGGGTTCAGGGTGAGACCCAGTACTTC.

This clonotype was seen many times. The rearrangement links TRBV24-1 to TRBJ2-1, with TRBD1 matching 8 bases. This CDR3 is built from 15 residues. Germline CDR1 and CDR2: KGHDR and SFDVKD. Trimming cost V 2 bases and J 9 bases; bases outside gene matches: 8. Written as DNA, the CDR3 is TGTGCCACCAGTGATTACGGGACAGGCCTTGGTGAGCAGTTCTTC. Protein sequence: CATSDYGTGLGEQFF.